This passage covers 9 T cell receptor beta chains from one sample sequenced in a study of blood T cell repertoires in COVID-19. Assay used: immunoSEQ multiplex PCR; TCRdb lists only in-frame clones, some missing. The sample lists hundreds of thousands of clones, nearly 90% seen once, with 0.7% in the top ten. The sample taken for sequencing was peripheral blood. Source of these receptors: a human donor in a cohort sampled during active COVID-19.

The V gene is TRBV19, the J gene TRBJ1-6; possibly TRBD1 for D (5 bases). V was cut by 3 bases and J by 7 bases, with 13 bases left in between. CDR1 LNHDA and CDR2 SQIVND come from the germline V gene (reference sequence). The CDR3 sequence is 15 residues long. The CDR3 sequence is CASSITQGGNSPLHF. CDR3 DNA: TGTGCCAGTAGTATCACTCAGGGAGGGAATTCACCCCTCCACTTT.

The chain is built from TRBV24-1 and TRBJ1-1; the D gene is possibly TRBD1 (5 bases). Trimming removed 0 bases from V and 6 bases from J, with 22 bases in between. The CDR3 has 18 residues. Germline CDR1 and CDR2: KGHDR and SFDVKD. CDR3 sequence: CATSDLRNSDSDLSEAFF. CDR3 in DNA: TGTGCCACCAGTGATTTGCGAAACAGTGACAGTGATTTATCTGAAGCTTTCTTT.

V gene TRBV15 combines with J gene TRBJ1-3; D may be TRBD1 (5 bases). This CDR3 comprises 15 residues. V lost 3 bases, J lost 4 bases, and 13 bases lay in between. Germline V gene data show CDR1 as LNHNV and CDR2 as YYDKDF (reference sequence). The CDR3 DNA reads as TGTGCCACCAGCAGGGATAGGGGCGGCGGAAACACCATATATTTT. Translating it yields CATSRDRGGGNTIYF.

The V gene is TRBV5-1, the J gene TRBJ1-1; 11 bases align to TRBD1. Germline V gene data show CDR1 as SGHRS and CDR2 as YFSETQ. The CDR3 spans 17 residues. J was trimmed by 7 bases and V by 0 bases; bases with no gene match: 11. Here the CDR3 DNA reads TGCGCCAGCAGCTTGGCCGTTGGGACAGGGGGTATGGTTGAAGCTTTCTTT. Its protein is CASSLAVGTGGMVEAFF.

The chain recombines TRBV14 with TRBJ1-3; perhaps TRBD1 as D (5 bases). V was cut by 4 bases and J by 7 bases, with 23 bases left in between. The length of the CDR3 is 17 residues. Germline V CDR1 and CDR2: SGHDN, FVKESK. The CDR3 nucleotides read TGTGCCAGCAGCCCCCCGGGACTGGCGTCTTGGGTGAACACCATATATTTT. This codes for CASSPPGLASWVNTIYF.

The chain recombines TRBV3-1 (or the pseudogene TRBV3-2) with TRBJ1-1, with D possibly TRBD1 on 5 matching bases. Trimming cost V 2 bases and J 2 bases, with 12 bases left between them. Germline V lookup: CDR1 LGHDT, CDR2 YNNKEL (reference sequence). CDR3 size: 15 residues. CDR3: CASSQIVQGNTEAFF. The DNA for the CDR3 is TGTGCCAGCAGCCAAATAGTTCAGGGTAACACTGAAGCTTTCTTT.

This chain links TRBV5-3 with TRBJ1-3; D gene unclear. TRBV5-3 is placed among ORFs of uncertain function. V was pared by 4 bases and J by 3 bases, with 20 bases between. The CDR3 is 17 amino acids. CDR3 nucleotide sequence: TGTGCCAGAAGCCCCCCCGCCTCCCGGGGAAGTGGAAACACCATATATTTT. Its protein product is CARSPPASRGSGNTIYF.

The chain recombines TRBV5-1 with TRBJ1-1; maybe TRBD1 (6 bases). This CDR3 contains 15 residues. In germline, CDR1 is SGHRS, CDR2 YFSETQ. V dropped 4 bases and J dropped 1 base, with 14 bases sitting between them. This chain's CDR3 is CASSLQGLPNTEAFF. In nucleotides, the CDR3 is TGCGCCAGCAGCCTGCAGGGGCTCCCGAACACTGAAGCTTTCTTT.

V and J are TRBV6-2 or TRBV6-3 and TRBJ2-5, with TRBD2 identical over 8 bases. V shed 1 base and J 7 bases; nucleotides not matched to a gene: 5. This CDR3 spans 14 amino acids. Germline CDR1 MNHEY, CDR2 SVGEGT. The CDR3 nucleotides are TGTGCCAGCAGTTACTATCGGGAGGGCGTGACCCAGTACTTC. Encoded protein: CASSYYREGVTQYF.